These T cell receptor beta chains were read from a single sample in a study of PD-1 blockade in classical Hodgkin lymphoma. The protocol was immunoSEQ multiplex PCR, while the TCRdb copy is restricted to in-frame clones and leaves out a portion. The profile covers about 93,000 clones, with roughly 78% appearing a single time and approximately 9% taken by the ten largest. The sequences come from peripheral blood mononuclear cells (PBMCs), collected before the fourth cycle of nivolumab. These receptors were obtained from a human donor with classical Hodgkin lymphoma. The CDR3 runs from the conserved cysteine through the conserved F or W. D genes are given only for firm matches. Clone size is shown for a subset of rows, as once, few, many or a class of expanded clone.

d_call,j_call,v_call,clone_size,cdr3_aa,cdr3_nt
TRBD2,TRBJ2-1,TRBV18,.,CASSLSTSGLMDEQFF,TGTGCCAGCTCACTTTCGACTAGCGGGCTGATGGATGAGCAGTTCTTC
.,TRBJ1-4,TRBV6-5,.,CASMPRGVREKLFF,TGTGCCAGCATGCCCCGGGGGGTCCGGGAAAAACTGTTTTTT
TRBD1,TRBJ2-2,TRBV6-5,once,CASTLQGARTGELFF,TGTGCCAGCACATTACAGGGGGCCAGGACCGGGGAGCTGTTTTTT
TRBD1,TRBJ2-1,TRBV29-1,.,CSVEDPATGGTYNEQFF,TGCAGCGTTGAAGATCCCGCTACAGGGGGGACCTACAATGAGCAGTTCTTC
TRBD1,TRBJ2-7,TRBV6-6,once,CASSFSRDSLRNEQYF,TGTGCCAGCAGTTTTTCCCGGGACAGTTTGAGGAACGAGCAGTACTTC
.,TRBJ2-2,TRBV6-5,.,CASSRGSYTGELFF,TGTGCCAGCAGCCGCGGGTCCTACACCGGGGAGCTGTTTTTT
TRBD1,TRBJ1-5,TRBV11-2,few,CASSPSGQVNQPQHF,TGTGCCAGCAGTCCCTCGGGACAGGTCAATCAGCCCCAGCATTTT
TRBD1,TRBJ2-2,TRBV7-9,.,CASSFRDSFVGELFF,TGTGCCAGCAGCTTTCGGGACAGCTTTGTCGGGGAGCTGTTTTTT
TRBD1,TRBJ2-7,TRBV9,.,CASSPGTGGSYEQYF,TGTGCCAGCAGCCCAGGGACAGGGGGTTCCTACGAGCAGTACTTC
TRBD1,TRBJ2-3,TRBV5-4,.,CASRYGQGDTQYF,TGTGCCAGCAGATACGGACAGGGAGATACGCAGTATTTT
.,TRBJ2-3,TRBV7-2,.,CASSLSRGGDTQYF,TGTGCCAGCAGCTTAAGCAGGGGCGGCGATACGCAGTATTTT
.,TRBJ1-1,TRBV18,.,CASSALSGYTEAFF,TGTGCCAGCTCAGCTCTTTCAGGGTACACTGAAGCTTTCTTT
TRBD2,TRBJ2-2,TRBV7-2,few,CASSSAGGTGELFF,TGTGCCAGCAGCTCTGCGGGAGGAACCGGGGAGCTGTTTTTT
TRBD2,TRBJ2-1,TRBV5-4,.,CASSSGTSGGGYEQFF,TGTGCCAGCAGCTCGGGGACTAGCGGGGGAGGCTATGAGCAGTTCTTC
.,TRBJ2-7,TRBV27,.,CASSLLGRVHEQYF,TGTGCCAGCAGTTTACTTGGCAGGGTCCACGAGCAGTACTTC
TRBD1,TRBJ1-2,TRBV28,.,CASSSPWDSFNYGYTF,TGTGCCAGCAGTTCACCTTGGGACAGCTTTAACTATGGCTACACCTTC
.,TRBJ1-5,TRBV5-1,many,CASSLEGDSNQPQHF,TGCGCCAGCAGCTTGGAAGGGGATAGCAATCAGCCCCAGCATTTT
.,TRBJ2-5,TRBV11-1,.,CASSSFGRNAQETQYF,TGTGCCAGCAGCTCTTTCGGACGGAACGCCCAAGAGACCCAGTACTTC